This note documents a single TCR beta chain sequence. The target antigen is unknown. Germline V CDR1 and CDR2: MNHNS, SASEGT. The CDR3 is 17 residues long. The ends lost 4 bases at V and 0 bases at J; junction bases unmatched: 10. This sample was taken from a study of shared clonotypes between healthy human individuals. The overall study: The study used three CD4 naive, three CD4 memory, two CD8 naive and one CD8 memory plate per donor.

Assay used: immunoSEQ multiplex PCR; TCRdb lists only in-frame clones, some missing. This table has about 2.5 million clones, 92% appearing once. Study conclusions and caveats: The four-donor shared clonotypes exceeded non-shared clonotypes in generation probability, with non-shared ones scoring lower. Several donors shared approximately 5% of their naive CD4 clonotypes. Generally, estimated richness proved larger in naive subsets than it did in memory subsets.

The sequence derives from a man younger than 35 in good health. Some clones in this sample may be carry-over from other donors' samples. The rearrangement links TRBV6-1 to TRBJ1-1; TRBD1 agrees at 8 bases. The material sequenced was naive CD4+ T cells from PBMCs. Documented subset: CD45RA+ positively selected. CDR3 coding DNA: TGTGCCAGCAGTGTAGGGGTTTTCAGGGGGCTGAACACTGAAGCTTTCTTT. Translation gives CASSVGVFRGLNTEAFF.